This passage covers 8 T cell receptor beta chains from one sample sequenced in a study of blood T cells in healthy people across ages. Primed by a sample-barcoded 5' primer and a J-beta primer mix, a second PCR proceeded for about 7 to 11 cycles. TCRdb fed the 5' RACE reads into MiXCR, producing one record per CDR3 protein. The table lists 650,000 to 1,000,000 distinct CDR3 sequences, 35% to 40% of them singletons. Sequenced: blood. The receptors shown here come from a man aged 18 to 30 in good health.

The gene calls are TRBV20-1 and TRBJ1-1; no firm D call. The CDR3 extends over 14 amino acids. The germline V and J ends were trimmed by 0 bases and 3 bases, with 11 bases remaining between them. Germline CDR1 is DFQATT and CDR2 is SNEGSKA (reference sequence). CDR3 protein: CSARDVTWDTEAFF. Here the CDR3 DNA reads TGCAGTGCTAGAGATGTTACTTGGGACACTGAAGCTTTCTTT.

This clonotype was recorded a few times. One end of the junction fails to match germline, which may point to a read error. The chain uses TRBV4-1 and TRBJ1-5; D possibly corresponds to TRBD1 (6 bases). Germline V gives CDR1 MGHRA, CDR2 YSYEKL. The length of the CDR3 is 14 residues. This CDR3 reads CASAVGAGNHPQHF. DNA of the CDR3: TGCGCCAGCGCGGTGGGGGCGGGCAATCACCCCCAGCATTTT.

The sample holds a few counts of this clonotype. V gene TRBV5-1 combines with J gene TRBJ2-1, with D perhaps TRBD2 (5 bases). Germline V gene data show CDR1 as SGHRS and CDR2 as YFSETQ. Trimming took off 0 bases at V and 4 bases at J, with 11 bases between the two ends. This CDR3 is built from 15 residues. CDR3 sequence (DNA): TGCGCCAGCAGCTTGGAGTCCGGGAATTACAATGAGCAGTTCTTC. Encoded protein: CASSLESGNYNEQFF.

This clonotype was detected many times. The CDR3 spells CASSSGRDSINTQYF. The CDR3 coding sequence is TGTGCCAGCAGCTCAGGCAGGGACTCTATTAATACGCAGTATTTT. The chain couples TRBV7-2 to TRBJ2-3; TRBD2 might be the D (6 bases). Germline CDR1 and CDR2: SGHTA and FQGNSA. Trimming took off 4 bases at V and 7 bases at J, with 18 bases between the two ends. This CDR3 region has 15 residues.

This clonotype has a handful of counts. The V call is TRBV7-2, the J call TRBJ2-3; weak D call: TRBD1 (7 bases). V shed 5 bases and J shed 0 bases, with 21 bases lying between them. This CDR3 is built from 18 residues. The germline V gene encodes CDR1 SGHTA and CDR2 FQGNSA. The CDR3 DNA reads as TGTGCCAGCAGCGCCCGTGCAGGGGGGAAGCTTAGCACAGATACGCAGTATTTT. Protein: CASSARAGGKLSTDTQYF.

Many counts were recorded for this clonotype. DNA of the CDR3: TGTGCCAGCAGCGTAGGGCGGCGTTTATACAATGAGCAGTTCTTC. Protein: CASSVGRRLYNEQFF. The V and J genes are TRBV9 and TRBJ2-1; D gene ambiguous. The germline V gene encodes CDR1 SGDLS and CDR2 YYNGEE. The CDR3 covers 15 residues. Trimming took 0 bases from V and 4 from J, leaving 11 bases between them.

This clonotype has a count of ten or more. This rearrangement joins TRBV20-1 to TRBJ1-2; the D is unclear. In germline, CDR1 is DFQATT, CDR2 SNEGSKA (reference sequence). The V and J ends lost 0 bases and 6 bases respectively, with 11 bases between them. The CDR3 covers 13 residues. CDR3 sequence (DNA): TGCAGTGCTAGAGAATTTGGCAGTCATGGCTACACCTTC. Translating it yields CSAREFGSHGYTF.

This clonotype has a handful of counts. J is TRBJ2-7 and V is TRBV7-2; the D gene is possibly TRBD1 (5 bases). The CDR3 is made up of 15 amino acids. With 1 base removed from V and 4 bases from J, the gap between germline ends came to 14 bases. The germline gives CDR1 SGHTA, CDR2 FQGNSA. The CDR3 loop is CASSLEAGYAYEQYF. The CDR3 nucleotides read TGTGCCAGCAGCTTAGAAGCAGGGTATGCGTACGAGCAGTACTTC.